This is a list of T cell receptor beta chains from one sample in a study of tumor and adjacent non-tumor tissue in lung cancer. From the multiplex PCR reads, TCRdb called clonotypes with MiXCR, one entry per CDR3 protein. The sample shows 77,000 or so distinct CDR3 sequences, 76% of them seen only once. Sample: distant non-tumor lung tissue. These receptors originate from a man between 65 and 80 years old with non-small cell lung cancer. CDR3s include the opening cysteine and the closing phenylalanine or tryptophan. The D gene is left open where the match is weak. Clone size, where shown, is once, few, many, or a class for clones that have expanded.

abundance: NA
d_gene: NA
v_gene: TRBV19
j_gene: TRBJ1-1
CDR3nt: TGTGCCAGTAGTGTCACAGGGGAAGCTTTCTTT
CDR3aa: CASSVTGEAFF

abundance: few
d_gene: NA
v_gene: TRBV6-5
j_gene: TRBJ2-7
CDR3nt: TGTGCCAGCAGTTACACAGACTCCTACGAACATTACTTC
CDR3aa: CASSYTDSYEHYF

abundance: NA
d_gene: NA
v_gene: TRBV4-3
j_gene: TRBJ2-3
CDR3nt: TGCTCCAGCAGCCAAGATGGGCCTAGTGGGAGATCAGTTACGCAATATTTT
CDR3aa: CSSSQDGPSGRSVTQYF

abundance: NA
d_gene: TRBD2
v_gene: TRBV11-3
j_gene: TRBJ2-2
CDR3nt: TGTGCCAGCACCGATGGGGGGAGGGATACTGGCGGGGAGCTGTTTTTT
CDR3aa: CASTDGGRDTGGELFF

abundance: NA
d_gene: NA
v_gene: TRBV28
j_gene: TRBJ1-5
CDR3nt: TGTGCCAGCAGTTTAAGCCCGGGGAGGGCTGATAATCAGCCCCAGCATTTT
CDR3aa: CASSLSPGRADNQPQHF

abundance: once
d_gene: TRBD1
v_gene: TRBV14
j_gene: TRBJ2-7
CDR3nt: TGTGCCAGCAGCCCCTGGACAGGGATGATCTACGAGCAGTACTTC
CDR3aa: CASSPWTGMIYEQYF

abundance: NA
d_gene: NA
v_gene: TRBV7-8
j_gene: TRBJ2-3
CDR3nt: TGTGCCAGCATCGAGGTGACTCATCCCCTTGATACGCAGTATTTT
CDR3aa: CASIEVTHPLDTQYF

abundance: NA
d_gene: TRBD2
v_gene: TRBV6-5
j_gene: TRBJ2-7
CDR3nt: TGTACCAGCAATTACTCTGGGCTAGCGGGACCCCCAGGGTCCGAGCAGTACTTC
CDR3aa: CTSNYSGLAGPPGSEQYF

abundance: NA
d_gene: NA
v_gene: TRBV29-1
j_gene: TRBJ2-7
CDR3nt: TGCAGCGTTGCTTCTAGCTTCTACGAGCAGCACTTC
CDR3aa: CSVASSFYEQHF

abundance: NA
d_gene: TRBD2
v_gene: TRBV10-3
j_gene: TRBJ2-3
CDR3nt: TGTACCATCAGTGATATTAGCGGGAGGGACACAGATACGCAGTATTTT
CDR3aa: CTISDISGRDTDTQYF

abundance: once
d_gene: TRBD2
v_gene: TRBV6-2/TRBV6-3
j_gene: TRBJ2-1
CDR3nt: TGTGGCAGCAGTGTAACTAGCGGGGGTTACAATGAGCAGTTCTTT
CDR3aa: CGSSVTSGGYNEQFF

abundance: many
d_gene: TRBD1
v_gene: TRBV4-1
j_gene: TRBJ2-2
CDR3nt: TGCGCCAGCAGCCAAGATATTCAGGGACAGGGCCCTAAAATAAACACCGGGGAGCTGTTTTTT
CDR3aa: CASSQDIQGQGPKINTGELFF

abundance: NA
d_gene: NA
v_gene: TRBV6-9
j_gene: TRBJ2-3
CDR3nt: TGTGCCAGCAGTTATTCGGGGCATCGCACAGATACGGAGTATTTT
CDR3aa: CASSYSGHRTDTEYF

abundance: many
d_gene: NA
v_gene: TRBV6-5
j_gene: TRBJ1-2
CDR3nt: TGTGCCAGCTCCAAACGGGGGGATAACTATGGCTACACCTTC
CDR3aa: CASSKRGDNYGYTF

abundance: NA
d_gene: NA
v_gene: TRBV12-3/TRBV12-4
j_gene: TRBJ1-3
CDR3nt: TGTGCCAGCAGTCGACAGTGGGCGAGCCCTGGAAACACCATATATTTT
CDR3aa: CASSRQWASPGNTIYF

abundance: NA
d_gene: NA
v_gene: TRBV6-2/TRBV6-3
j_gene: TRBJ1-5
CDR3nt: TGTGCCAGCGGTTACTCGATTGGGGGTACAAGAGCGAGCAATCAGCCACAGCATTTT
CDR3aa: CASGYSIGGTRASNQPQHF

abundance: NA
d_gene: NA
v_gene: TRBV20-1
j_gene: TRBJ2-5
CDR3nt: TGCAGTGCTAGAGATTGGGCGGTGAAGGGGGAGACCCAGTACTTC
CDR3aa: CSARDWAVKGETQYF

abundance: NA
d_gene: TRBD1
v_gene: TRBV11-3
j_gene: TRBJ1-1
CDR3nt: TGTGCCAGCAGCTTGGATTCCCCTGACAGGGTTGAACCTTTCTTT
CDR3aa: CASSLDSPDRVEPFF

abundance: NA
d_gene: NA
v_gene: TRBV20-1
j_gene: TRBJ2-1
CDR3nt: TGCAGTTGCCTTCCCATGGAGGTCACACACGATGAGCAGTTCTTC
CDR3aa: CSCLPMEVTHDEQFF

abundance: NA
d_gene: NA
v_gene: TRBV12-3/TRBV12-4
j_gene: TRBJ2-4
CDR3nt: TGTGCCAGCAGTTCCACGGAAGCCAAAAACATTCAGTACTTC
CDR3aa: CASSSTEAKNIQYF

abundance: NA
d_gene: NA
v_gene: TRBV5-5
j_gene: TRBJ2-7
CDR3nt: TGTGCCAGCAGCTTGGCCGTGATTGGGGACACCTACGAGCAGTACTTC
CDR3aa: CASSLAVIGDTYEQYF

abundance: NA
d_gene: TRBD1
v_gene: TRBV28
j_gene: TRBJ1-2
CDR3nt: TGTGCCAGCACCCTTCGCGTCACCGTGACAGGGAAGGGCTACACCTTC
CDR3aa: CASTLRVTVTGKGYTF

abundance: NA
d_gene: TRBD2
v_gene: TRBV10-2
j_gene: TRBJ2-1
CDR3nt: TGCGCCAGCTACTCCTCGGCTAGCGGGAGACTTGAGCAGTTCTTC
CDR3aa: CASYSSASGRLEQFF

abundance: many
d_gene: NA
v_gene: TRBV6-6
j_gene: TRBJ2-7
CDR3nt: TGTGCCAGCAGTTTGGGGGCTTGGGTGGGGGAGCAGTACTTC
CDR3aa: CASSLGAWVGEQYF

abundance: NA
d_gene: NA
v_gene: TRBV28
j_gene: TRBJ2-3
CDR3nt: TGTGCCAGCAGTCTACCGCCCGCAGATACGCGGTATTTT
CDR3aa: CASSLPPADTRYF

abundance: NA
d_gene: NA
v_gene: TRBV12-5
j_gene: TRBJ2-7
CDR3nt: TGTGCTAGAGGCCCAAACCCGGAGGAGCAGTACTTT
CDR3aa: CARGPNPEEQYF

abundance: NA
d_gene: TRBD1
v_gene: TRBV29-1
j_gene: TRBJ1-2
CDR3nt: TGTATCGTTGGGACAGCTGAATTCTATGGCTATACCTTC
CDR3aa: CIVGTAEFYGYTF

abundance: NA
d_gene: NA
v_gene: TRBV20-1
j_gene: TRBJ1-5
CDR3nt: TGCACTGCAACGAACAGGGATTGGAAGCCCCAGCATTTT
CDR3aa: CTATNRDWKPQHF

abundance: NA
d_gene: TRBD2
v_gene: TRBV6-5
j_gene: TRBJ2-7
CDR3nt: TGTGCCGTCGGAAGCAGACTAGCAAGTTCTTACGAGCAGTACTTC
CDR3aa: CAVGSRLASSYEQYF

abundance: few
d_gene: TRBD1
v_gene: TRBV18
j_gene: TRBJ2-7
CDR3nt: TGTGCCAGCTCACCGGGACAGGGGATGGAGCAGTACTTC
CDR3aa: CASSPGQGMEQYF

abundance: few
d_gene: TRBD1
v_gene: TRBV10-3
j_gene: TRBJ1-3
CDR3nt: TGTGCCATCAGTGGGACAGGGCGCACTGGAAACACCATATATTTT
CDR3aa: CAISGTGRTGNTIYF